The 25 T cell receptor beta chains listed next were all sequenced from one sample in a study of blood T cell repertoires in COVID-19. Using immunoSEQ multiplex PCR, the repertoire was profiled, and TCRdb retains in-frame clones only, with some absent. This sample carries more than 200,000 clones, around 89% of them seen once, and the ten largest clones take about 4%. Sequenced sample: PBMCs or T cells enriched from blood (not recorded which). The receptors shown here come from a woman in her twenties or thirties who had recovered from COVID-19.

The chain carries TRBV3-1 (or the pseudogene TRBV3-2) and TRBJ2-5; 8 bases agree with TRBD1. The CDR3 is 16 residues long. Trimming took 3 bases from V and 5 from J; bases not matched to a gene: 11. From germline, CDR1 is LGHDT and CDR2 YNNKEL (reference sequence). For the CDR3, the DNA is TGTGCCAGCAGCCACTTGGGGCAGGGGGCCGGGGAGACCCAGTACTTC. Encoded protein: CASSHLGQGAGETQYF.

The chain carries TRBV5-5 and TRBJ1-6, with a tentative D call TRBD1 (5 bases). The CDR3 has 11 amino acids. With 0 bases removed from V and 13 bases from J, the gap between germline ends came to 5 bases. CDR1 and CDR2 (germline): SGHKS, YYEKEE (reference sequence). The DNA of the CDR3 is TGTGCCAGCAGCTTGGGGGGCCCCCTCCACTTT. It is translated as CASSLGGPLHF.

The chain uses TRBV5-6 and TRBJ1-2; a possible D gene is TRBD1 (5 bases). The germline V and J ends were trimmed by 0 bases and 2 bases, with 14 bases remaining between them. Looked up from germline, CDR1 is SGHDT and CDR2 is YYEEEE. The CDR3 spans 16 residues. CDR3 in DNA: TGTGCCAGCAGCTTGGCTGGGGGGAGACCCAACTATGGCTACACCTTC. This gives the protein CASSLAGGRPNYGYTF. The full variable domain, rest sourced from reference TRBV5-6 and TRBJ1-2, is DAGVTQSPTHLIKTRGQQVTLRCSPKSGHDTVSWYQQALGQGPQFIFQYYEEEERQRGNFPDRFSGHQFPNYSSELNVNALLLGDSALYLCASSLAGGRPNYGYTFGSGTRLTVV.

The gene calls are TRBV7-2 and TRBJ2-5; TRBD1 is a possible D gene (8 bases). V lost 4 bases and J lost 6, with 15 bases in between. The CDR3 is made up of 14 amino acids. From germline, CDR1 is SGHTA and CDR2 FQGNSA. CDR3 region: CASSSQGGGQTQYF. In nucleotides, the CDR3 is TGTGCCAGCAGCTCACAGGGGGGGGGACAGACCCAGTACTTC.

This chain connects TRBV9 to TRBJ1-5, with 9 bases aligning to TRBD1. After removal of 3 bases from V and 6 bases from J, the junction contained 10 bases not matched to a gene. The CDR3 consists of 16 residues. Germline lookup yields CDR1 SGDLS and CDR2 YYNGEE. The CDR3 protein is CASSESRQGDGQPQHF. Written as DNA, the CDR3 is TGTGCCAGCAGCGAGAGCAGACAGGGGGATGGTCAGCCCCAGCATTTT.

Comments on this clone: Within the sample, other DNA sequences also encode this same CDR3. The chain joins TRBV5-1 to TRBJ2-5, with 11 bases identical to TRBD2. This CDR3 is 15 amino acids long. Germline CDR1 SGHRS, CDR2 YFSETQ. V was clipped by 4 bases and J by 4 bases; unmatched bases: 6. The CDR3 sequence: CASSPLAGGGETQYF. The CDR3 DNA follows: TGCGCCAGCAGCCCATTAGCGGGAGGGGGAGAGACCCAGTACTTC.

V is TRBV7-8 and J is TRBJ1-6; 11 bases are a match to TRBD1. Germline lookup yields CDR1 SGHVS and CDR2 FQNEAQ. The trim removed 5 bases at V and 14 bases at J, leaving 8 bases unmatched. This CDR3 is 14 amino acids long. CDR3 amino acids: CASSLRDRGGSLHF. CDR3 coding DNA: TGTGCCAGCAGCCTACGGGACAGGGGGGGATCCCTCCACTTT.

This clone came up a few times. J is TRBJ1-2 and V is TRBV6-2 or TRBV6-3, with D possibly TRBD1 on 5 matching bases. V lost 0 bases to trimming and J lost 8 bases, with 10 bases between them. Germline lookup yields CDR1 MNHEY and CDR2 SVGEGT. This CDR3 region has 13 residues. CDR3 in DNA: TGTGCCAGCAGTTACTCGATTGGGGCGGGCTACACCTTC. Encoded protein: CASSYSIGAGYTF.

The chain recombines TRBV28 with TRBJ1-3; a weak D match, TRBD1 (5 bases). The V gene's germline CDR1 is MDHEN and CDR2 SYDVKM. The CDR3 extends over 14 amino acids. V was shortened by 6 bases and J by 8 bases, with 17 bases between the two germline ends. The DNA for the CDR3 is TGTGCCAGCAGACCGGGACTCCTAGGGCACACCATATATTTT. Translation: CASRPGLLGHTIYF.

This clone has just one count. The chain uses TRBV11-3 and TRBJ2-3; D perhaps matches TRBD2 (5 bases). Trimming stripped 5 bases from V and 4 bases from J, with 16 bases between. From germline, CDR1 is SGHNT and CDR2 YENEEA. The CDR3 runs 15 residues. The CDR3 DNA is TGTGCCAGCAGCCGAAGAGGAGGTGAGGCAGATACGCAGTATTTT. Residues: CASSRRGGEADTQYF.

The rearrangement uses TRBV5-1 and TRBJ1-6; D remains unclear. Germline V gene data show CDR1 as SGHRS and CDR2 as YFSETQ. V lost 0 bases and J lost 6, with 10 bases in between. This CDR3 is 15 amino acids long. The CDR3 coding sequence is TGCGCCAGCAGCTTGGAGGCGGGTTCTAATTCACCCCTCCACTTT. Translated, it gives CASSLEAGSNSPLHF.

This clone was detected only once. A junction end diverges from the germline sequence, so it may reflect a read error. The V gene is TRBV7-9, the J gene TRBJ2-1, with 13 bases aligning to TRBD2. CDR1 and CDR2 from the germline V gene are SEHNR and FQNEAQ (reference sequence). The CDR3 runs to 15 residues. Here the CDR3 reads CAGSRLAGGWNEQFF. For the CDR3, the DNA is TGTGCCGGCAGCAGACTAGCGGGAGGTTGGAATGAGCAGTTCTTC.

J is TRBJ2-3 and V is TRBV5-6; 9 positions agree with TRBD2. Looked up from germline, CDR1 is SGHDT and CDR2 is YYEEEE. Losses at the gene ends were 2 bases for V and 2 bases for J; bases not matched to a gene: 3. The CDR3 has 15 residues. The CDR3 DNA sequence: TGTGCCAGCAGCTTCCTAGCGGGGTACACAGATACGCAGTATTTT. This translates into CASSFLAGYTDTQYF.

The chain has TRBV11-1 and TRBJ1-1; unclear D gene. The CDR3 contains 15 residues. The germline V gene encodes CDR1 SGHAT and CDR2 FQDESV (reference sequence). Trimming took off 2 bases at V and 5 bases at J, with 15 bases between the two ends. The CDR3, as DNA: TGTGCCAGCAGCTTACCGAGGACGGGGAGGACTGAAGCTTTCTTT. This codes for CASSLPRTGRTEAFF. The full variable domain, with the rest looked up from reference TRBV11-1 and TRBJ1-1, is EAEVAQSPRYKITEKSQAVAFWCDPISGHATLYWYRQILGQGPELLVQFQDESVVDDSQLPKDRFSAERLKGVDSTLKIQPAELGDSAMYLCASSLPRTGRTEAFFGQGTRLTVV.

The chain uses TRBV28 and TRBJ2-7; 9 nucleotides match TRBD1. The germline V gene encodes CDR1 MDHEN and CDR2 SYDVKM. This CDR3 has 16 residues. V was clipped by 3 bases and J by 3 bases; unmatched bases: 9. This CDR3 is CASSFSGTGSFYEQYF. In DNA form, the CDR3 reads TGTGCCAGCAGTTTTTCCGGGACAGGGTCTTTCTACGAGCAGTACTTC.

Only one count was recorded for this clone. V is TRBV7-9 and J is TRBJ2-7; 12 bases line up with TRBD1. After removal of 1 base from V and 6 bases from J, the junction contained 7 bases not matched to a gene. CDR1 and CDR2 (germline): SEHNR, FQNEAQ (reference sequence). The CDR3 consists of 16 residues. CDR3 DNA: TGTGCCAGCAGCTTAGACCCGGGACAGGGGGCATCCGAGCAGTACTTC. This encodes CASSLDPGQGASEQYF. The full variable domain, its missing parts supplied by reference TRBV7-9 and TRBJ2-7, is DTGVSQNPRHKITKRGQNVTFRCDPISEHNRLYWYRQTLGQGPEFLTYFQNEAQLEKSRLLSDRFSAERPKGSFSTLEIQRTEQGDSAMYLCASSLDPGQGASEQYFGPGTRLTVT.

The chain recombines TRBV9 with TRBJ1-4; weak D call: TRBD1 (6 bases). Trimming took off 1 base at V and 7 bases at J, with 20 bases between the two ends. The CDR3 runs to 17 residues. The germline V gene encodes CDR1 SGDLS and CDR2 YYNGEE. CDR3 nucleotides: TGTGCCAGCAGCGTAAGATCGACAGCTGAACAGGGTGAAAAACTGTTTTTT. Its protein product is CASSVRSTAEQGEKLFF.

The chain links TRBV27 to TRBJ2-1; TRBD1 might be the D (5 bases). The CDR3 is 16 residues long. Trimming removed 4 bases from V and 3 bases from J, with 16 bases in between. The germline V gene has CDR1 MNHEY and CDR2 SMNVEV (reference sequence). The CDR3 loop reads CASSSPGYIGYNEQFF. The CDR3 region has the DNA TGTGCCAGCAGTTCCCCAGGGTACATCGGCTACAATGAGCAGTTCTTC.

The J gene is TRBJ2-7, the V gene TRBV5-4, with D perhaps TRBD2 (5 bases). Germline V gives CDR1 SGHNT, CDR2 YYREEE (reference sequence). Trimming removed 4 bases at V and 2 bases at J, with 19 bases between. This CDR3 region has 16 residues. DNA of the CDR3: TGTGCCAGCAGCCCTCAAATATCAGCGGTTCCCTACGAGCAGTACTTC. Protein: CASSPQISAVPYEQYF.

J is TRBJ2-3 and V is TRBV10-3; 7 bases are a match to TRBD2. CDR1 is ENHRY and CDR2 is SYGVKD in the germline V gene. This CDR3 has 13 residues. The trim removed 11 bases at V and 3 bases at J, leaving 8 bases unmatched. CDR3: CAAGEVGTDTQYF. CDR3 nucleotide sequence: TGTGCCGCGGGAGAGGTTGGAACAGATACGCAGTATTTT.

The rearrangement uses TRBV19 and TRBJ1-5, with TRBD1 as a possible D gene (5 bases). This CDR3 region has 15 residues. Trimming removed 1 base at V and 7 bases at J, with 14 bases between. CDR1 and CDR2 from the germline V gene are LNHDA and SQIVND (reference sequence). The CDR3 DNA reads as TGTGCCAGTAGTATAGGGCCCGGACACGGGCAGCCCCAGCATTTT. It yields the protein CASSIGPGHGQPQHF.

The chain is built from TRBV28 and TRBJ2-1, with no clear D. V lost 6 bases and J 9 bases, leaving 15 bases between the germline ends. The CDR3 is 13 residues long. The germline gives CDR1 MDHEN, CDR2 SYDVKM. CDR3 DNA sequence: TGTGCCAGCAGCCTTGTGAGTGGGCTTGAGCAGTTCTTC. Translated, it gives CASSLVSGLEQFF.

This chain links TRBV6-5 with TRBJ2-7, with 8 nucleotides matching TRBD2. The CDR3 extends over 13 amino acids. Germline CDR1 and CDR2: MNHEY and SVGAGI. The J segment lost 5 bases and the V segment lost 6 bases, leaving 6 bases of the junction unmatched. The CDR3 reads CASRRGAANEQYF. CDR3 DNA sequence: TGTGCCAGCAGGCGGGGGGCAGCCAACGAGCAGTACTTC.

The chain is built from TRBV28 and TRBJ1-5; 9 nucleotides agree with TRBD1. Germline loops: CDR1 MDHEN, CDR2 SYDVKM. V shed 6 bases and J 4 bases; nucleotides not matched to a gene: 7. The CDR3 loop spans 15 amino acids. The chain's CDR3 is CASSSGQGINQPQHF. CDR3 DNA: TGTGCCAGCAGCTCGGGACAGGGAATTAATCAGCCCCAGCATTTT. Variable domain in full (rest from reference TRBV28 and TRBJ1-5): DVKVTQSSRYLVKRTGEKVFLECVQDMDHENMFWYRQDPGLGLRLIYFSYDVKMKEKGDIPEGYSVSREKKERFSLILESASTNQTSMYLCASSSGQGINQPQHFGDGTRLSIL.

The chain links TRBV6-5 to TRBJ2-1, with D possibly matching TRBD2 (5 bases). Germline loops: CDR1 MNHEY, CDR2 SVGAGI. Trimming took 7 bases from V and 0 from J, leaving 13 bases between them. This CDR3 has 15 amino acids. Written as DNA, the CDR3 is TGTGCCAGCATGATGGAGGATTTCTCCTACAATGAGCAGTTCTTC. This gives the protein CASMMEDFSYNEQFF.